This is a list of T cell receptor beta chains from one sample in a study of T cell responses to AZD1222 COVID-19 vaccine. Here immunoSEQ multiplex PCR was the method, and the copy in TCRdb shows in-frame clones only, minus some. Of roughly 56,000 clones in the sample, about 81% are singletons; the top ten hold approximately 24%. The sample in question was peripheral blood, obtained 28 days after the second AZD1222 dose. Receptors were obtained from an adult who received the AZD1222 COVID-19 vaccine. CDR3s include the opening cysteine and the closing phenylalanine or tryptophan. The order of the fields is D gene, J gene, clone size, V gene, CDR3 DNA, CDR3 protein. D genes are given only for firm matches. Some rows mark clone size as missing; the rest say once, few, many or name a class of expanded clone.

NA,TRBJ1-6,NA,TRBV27,TGTGCCAGCAGGAGACAAGTTACTTCACCCCTCCACTTT,CASRRQVTSPLHF
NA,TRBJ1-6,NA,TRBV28,TGTGCCAGCAGTTTGGCGGGGGAAAATTCACCCCTCCACTTT,CASSLAGENSPLHF
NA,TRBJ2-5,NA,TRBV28,TGTGCCAGCAGTTTTCAGGGGTCTCCTGGCCAGTACTTC,CASSFQGSPGQYF
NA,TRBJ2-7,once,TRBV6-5,TGTGCCAGCAGTAACCCGCCCTACGAGCAGTACTTC,CASSNPPYEQYF
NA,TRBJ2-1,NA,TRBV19,TGTGCCAGTACGAGGAATGTTGGTAGCTCCTACAATGAGCAGTTCTTC,CASTRNVGSSYNEQFF
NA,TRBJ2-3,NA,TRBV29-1,TGCAGCGTTGAGTGGCAGTCTAGCACAGATACGCAGTATTTT,CSVEWQSSTDTQYF
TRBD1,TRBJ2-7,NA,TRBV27,TGTGCCAGCAGCCCGACAGGGTATACCTACGAGCAGTACTTC,CASSPTGYTYEQYF
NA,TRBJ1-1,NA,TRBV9,TGTGCCAGCAGCGTAGAGACAACCTACACTGAAGCTTTCTTT,CASSVETTYTEAFF
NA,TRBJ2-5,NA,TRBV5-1,TGCGCCAGCAGCTTGGGGGCGGGGCAAGAGACCCAGTACTTC,CASSLGAGQETQYF
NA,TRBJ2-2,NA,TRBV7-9,TGTGCCAGCAGCTTGAGGGCGATCGGGGAGCTGTTTTTT,CASSLRAIGELFF
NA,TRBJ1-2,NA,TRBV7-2,TGTGCCAGCAGCTCGAGAAGGAGTGGCTACACCTTC,CASSSRRSGYTF
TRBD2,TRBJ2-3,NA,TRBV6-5,TGTGCCAGCAGTTACTCTAGCGGGAGAAGAGATACGCAGTATTTT,CASSYSSGRRDTQYF
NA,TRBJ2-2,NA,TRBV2,TGTGCCAGCAGTGTACGCCGACTTTCCACCGGGGAGCTGTTTTTT,CASSVRRLSTGELFF
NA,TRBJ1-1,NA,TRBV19,TGTGCCAGTACGCGGGGGGGCGGGAACACTGAAGCTTTCTTT,CASTRGGGNTEAFF
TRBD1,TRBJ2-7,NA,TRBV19,TGTGCCAGTAGTATGACGGGACAGGGACGCTACGAGCAGTACTTC,CASSMTGQGRYEQYF
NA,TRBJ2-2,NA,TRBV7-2,TGTGCCAGCAGAGGGGGGGATAACACCGGGGAGCTGTTTTTT,CASRGGDNTGELFF
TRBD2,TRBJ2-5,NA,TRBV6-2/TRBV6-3,TGTGCCAGCAGTACCGGGAATCTAGCGGGAGACCAAGAGACCCAGTACTTC,CASSTGNLAGDQETQYF
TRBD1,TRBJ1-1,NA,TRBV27,TGTGCCAGCAGTTCCTATCTCAGGGGGCGCCGGACTGAAGCTTTCTTT,CASSSYLRGRRTEAFF
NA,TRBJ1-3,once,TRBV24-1,TGTGCCTCAAACAAGAGAAACACCATATATTTT,CASNKRNTIYF
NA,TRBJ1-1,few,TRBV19,TGTGCCAGTCGCTCTCCGGGCGCGAGTCTGCGAACTTTCTTT,CASRSPGASLRTFF
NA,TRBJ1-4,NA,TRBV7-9,TGTGCCAGCAGCTTAGACCTCCGGGAAAAACTGTTTTTT,CASSLDLREKLFF
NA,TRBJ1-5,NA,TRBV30,TGTGCCTGGAGTCGGACCGAGAATCAGCCCCAGCATTTT,CAWSRTENQPQHF
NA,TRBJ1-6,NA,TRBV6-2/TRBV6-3,TGTGCCAGCAGTTACTCCGCCACAGGGTCGAGGAATTCACCCCTCCACTTT,CASSYSATGSRNSPLHF
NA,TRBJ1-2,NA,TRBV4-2,TGTGCCAGCAGCCAAGATGGAGGGGGAACTAACTATGGCTACACCTTC,CASSQDGGGTNYGYTF
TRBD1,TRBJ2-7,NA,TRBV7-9,TGTGCCAGCAGCTCCTCTTGGGACAGGGGATACGAGCAGTACTTC,CASSSSWDRGYEQYF
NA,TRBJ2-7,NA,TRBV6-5,TGTGCCAGCATTAGCTTAGGGGTGGGCTCCTACGAGCAGTACTTC,CASISLGVGSYEQYF
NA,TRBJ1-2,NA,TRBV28,TGTGCCAGCAATTTCGGACAGCTCTATGGCTACACCTTC,CASNFGQLYGYTF
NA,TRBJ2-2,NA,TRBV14,TGTGCCAGCAGCCTACTTGGGAGAACCGGGGAGCTGTTTTTT,CASSLLGRTGELFF
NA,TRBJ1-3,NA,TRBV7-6,TGTGCCAGCAGCTTAGGGACAGCCCCCTACTCTGGAAACACCATATATTTT,CASSLGTAPYSGNTIYF
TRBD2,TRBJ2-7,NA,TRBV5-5,TGTGCCAGCAGCTTTTATGTCCTAGCGGGAGTCAACGAGCAGTACTTC,CASSFYVLAGVNEQYF
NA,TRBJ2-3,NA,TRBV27,TGTGCCAGCAGCCACTCCAGGGTAGGGCGGGTCGACGCAGATACGCAGTATTTT,CASSHSRVGRVDADTQYF
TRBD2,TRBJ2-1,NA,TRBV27,TGTGCCAGCAGGGGACTAGGATGGTCTGAGCAGTTCTTC,CASRGLGWSEQFF
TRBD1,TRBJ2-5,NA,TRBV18,TGTGCCAGCTCACCGATGGGACAGATCCAAGAGACCCAGTACTTC,CASSPMGQIQETQYF
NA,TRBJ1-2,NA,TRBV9,TGTGCCAGCAGCGTAGACCTAGGACAGCTCAACTATGGCTACACCTTC,CASSVDLGQLNYGYTF
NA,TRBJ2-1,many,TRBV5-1,TGCGCCAGCTATCACGGGCGCAAGTACGACAATGAGCAGTTCTTC,CASYHGRKYDNEQFF
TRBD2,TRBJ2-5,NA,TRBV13,TGTGCCAGCAGCCACAGCGGGGAGAGGCAAGAGACCCAGTACTTC,CASSHSGERQETQYF
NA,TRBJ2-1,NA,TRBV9,TGTGCCAGCAGCGTACGCGAAACTTTAGCGGTAAGCTCCTACAATGAGCAGTTCTTC,CASSVRETLAVSSYNEQFF
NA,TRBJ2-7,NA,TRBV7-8,TGTGCCAGCAGCTTAGCACACAGGAACTACGAGCAGTACTTC,CASSLAHRNYEQYF
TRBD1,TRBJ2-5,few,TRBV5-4,TGTGCCAGCAGCTACAGGGGTGAGACCCAGTACTTC,CASSYRGETQYF
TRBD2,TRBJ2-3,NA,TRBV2,TGTGCCAGCCGCCGACGGGCGGGAGCTAGCACAGATACGCAGTATTTT,CASRRRAGASTDTQYF
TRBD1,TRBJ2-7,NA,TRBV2,TGTGCCAGCAGTGAGCAGGGGGCTCTCAACGAGCAGTACTTC,CASSEQGALNEQYF
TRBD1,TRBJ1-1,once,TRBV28,TGTGCCAGCAGTTATACAGGGGGAGGCACTGAAGCTTTCTTT,CASSYTGGGTEAFF
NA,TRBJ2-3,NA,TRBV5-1,TGCGCCAGCAGCCCGTCTGGGAGCACAGATACGCAGTATTTT,CASSPSGSTDTQYF
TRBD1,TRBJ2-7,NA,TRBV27,TGTGCCAGCGGGCGGGGACAGGGCTACGAGCAGTACTTC,CASGRGQGYEQYF
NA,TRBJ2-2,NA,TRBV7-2,TGTGCCAGCAGCTTAGTCGGCGGGACGAACACCGGGGAGCTGTTTTTT,CASSLVGGTNTGELFF